This T cell receptor beta chain derives from a study of post-analysis software for immune sequencing data. Study context: The courses of disease that were included comprised relapsing-remitting, secondary progressive and progressive-relapsing multiple sclerosis. Study-wide points: Four to six TRBV segments were significantly more frequent in patients than in controls. TRBV5-6, TRBV5-1 and TRBV20-1 were among these segments. Those with multiple sclerosis, the patient group, showed significantly lower normalized Chao1 diversity than controls.

cDNA libraries for TCR beta contained unique molecular identifiers. Yield was 450,000 to 650,000 cDNA molecules from 1 to 10 million T cells. Using its own MiXCR run on the PCR reads, TCRdb lists one record per CDR3 protein. The sample lists 740,000 or so distinct CDR3 sequences, about 53% occurring once. In regard to this clonotype: Antigen unknown.

V was pared by 4 bases and J by 7 bases, with 9 bases between. The CDR3 totals 12 residues. Per the germline V gene, CDR1 is SGDLS and CDR2 is YYNGEE. Sequenced: blood. V and J are TRBV9 and TRBJ2-1; D gene uncertain. This receptor was taken from a girl between 5 and 17 years old with multiple sclerosis. The CDR3 is CASSPRANEQFF. The CDR3 nucleotides read TGTGCCAGCAGCCCCCGGGCGAATGAGCAGTTCTTC.